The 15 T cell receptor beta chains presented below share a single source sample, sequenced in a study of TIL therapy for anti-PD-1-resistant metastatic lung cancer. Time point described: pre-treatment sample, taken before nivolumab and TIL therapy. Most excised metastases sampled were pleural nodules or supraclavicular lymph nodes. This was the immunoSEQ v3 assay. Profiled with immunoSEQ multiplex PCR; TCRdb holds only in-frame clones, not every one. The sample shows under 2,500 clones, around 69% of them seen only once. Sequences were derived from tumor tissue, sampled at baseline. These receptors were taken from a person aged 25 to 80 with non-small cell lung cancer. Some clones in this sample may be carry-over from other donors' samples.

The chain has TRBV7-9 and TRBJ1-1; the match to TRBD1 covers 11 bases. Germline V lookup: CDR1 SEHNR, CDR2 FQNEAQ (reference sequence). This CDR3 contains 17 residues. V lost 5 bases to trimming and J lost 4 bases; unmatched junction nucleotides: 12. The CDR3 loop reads CASSRRTGGAGGTEAFF. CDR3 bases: TGTGCCAGCAGCCGACGGACAGGGGGCGCGGGGGGCACTGAAGCTTTCTTT.

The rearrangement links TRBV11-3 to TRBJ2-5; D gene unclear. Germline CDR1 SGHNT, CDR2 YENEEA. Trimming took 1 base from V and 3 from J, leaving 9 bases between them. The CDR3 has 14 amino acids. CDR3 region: CASSLGLGEETQYF. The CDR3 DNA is TGTGCCAGCAGCTTAGGCCTCGGTGAAGAGACCCAGTACTTC.

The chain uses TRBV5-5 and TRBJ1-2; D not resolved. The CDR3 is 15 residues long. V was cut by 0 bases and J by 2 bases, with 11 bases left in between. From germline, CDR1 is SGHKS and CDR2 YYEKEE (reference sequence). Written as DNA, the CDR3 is TGTGCCAGCAGCTTGGACAGCTCGAACAACTATGGCTACACCTTC. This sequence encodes CASSLDSSNNYGYTF.

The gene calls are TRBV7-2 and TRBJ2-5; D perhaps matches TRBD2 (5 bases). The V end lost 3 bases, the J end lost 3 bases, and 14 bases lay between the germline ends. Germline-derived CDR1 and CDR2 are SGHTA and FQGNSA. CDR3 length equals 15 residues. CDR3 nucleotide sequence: TGTGCCAGCAGCTTGTGGGTGAGGGAGAAAGAGACCCAGTACTTC. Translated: CASSLWVREKETQYF. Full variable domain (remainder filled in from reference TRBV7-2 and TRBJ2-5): GAGVSQSPSNKVTEKGKDVELRCDPISGHTALYWYRQSLGQGLEFLIYFQGNSAPDKSGLPSDRFSAERTGGSVSTLTIQRTQQEDSAVYLCASSLWVREKETQYFGPGTRLLVL.

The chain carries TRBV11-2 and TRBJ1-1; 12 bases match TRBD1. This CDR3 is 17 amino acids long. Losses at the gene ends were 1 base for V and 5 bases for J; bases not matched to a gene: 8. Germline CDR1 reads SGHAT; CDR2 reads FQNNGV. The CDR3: CASSLVGTGGFSTEAFF. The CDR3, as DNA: TGTGCCAGCAGCTTAGTCGGGACAGGGGGCTTTTCGACTGAAGCTTTCTTT.

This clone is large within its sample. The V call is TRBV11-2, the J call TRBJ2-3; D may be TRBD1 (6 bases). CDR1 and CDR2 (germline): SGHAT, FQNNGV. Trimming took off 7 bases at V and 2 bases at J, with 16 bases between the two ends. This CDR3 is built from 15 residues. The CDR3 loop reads CASTPYRGNTDTQYF. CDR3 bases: TGTGCCAGCACCCCCTATAGGGGGAACACAGATACGCAGTATTTT.

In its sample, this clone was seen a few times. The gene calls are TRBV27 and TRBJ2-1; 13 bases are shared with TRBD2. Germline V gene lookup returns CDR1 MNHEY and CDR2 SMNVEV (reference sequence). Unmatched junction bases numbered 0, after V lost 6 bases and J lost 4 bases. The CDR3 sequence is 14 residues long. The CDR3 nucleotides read TGTGCCAGCAGGGGACTAGCGGGATACAATGAGCAGTTCTTC. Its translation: CASRGLAGYNEQFF.

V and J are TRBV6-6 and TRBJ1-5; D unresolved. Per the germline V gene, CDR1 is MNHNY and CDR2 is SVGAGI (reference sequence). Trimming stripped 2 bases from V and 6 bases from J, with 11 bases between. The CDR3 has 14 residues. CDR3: CASSYRARFQPQHF. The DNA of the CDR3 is TGTGCCAGCAGTTACAGGGCACGTTTTCAGCCCCAGCATTTT.

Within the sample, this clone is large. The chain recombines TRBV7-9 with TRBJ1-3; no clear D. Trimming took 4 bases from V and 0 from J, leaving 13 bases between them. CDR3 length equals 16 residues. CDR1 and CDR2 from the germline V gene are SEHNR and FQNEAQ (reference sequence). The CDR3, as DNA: TGTGCCAGCAGCTCATCGGGCCCCGACTCTGGAAACACCATATATTTT. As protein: CASSSSGPDSGNTIYF.

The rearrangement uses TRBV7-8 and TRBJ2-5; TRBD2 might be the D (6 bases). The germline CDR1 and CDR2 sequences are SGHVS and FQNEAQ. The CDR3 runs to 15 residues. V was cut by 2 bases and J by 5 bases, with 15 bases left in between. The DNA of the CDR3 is TGTGCCAGCAGCTTAAGGGACTCGACGCGGGAGACCCAGTACTTC. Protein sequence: CASSLRDSTRETQYF.

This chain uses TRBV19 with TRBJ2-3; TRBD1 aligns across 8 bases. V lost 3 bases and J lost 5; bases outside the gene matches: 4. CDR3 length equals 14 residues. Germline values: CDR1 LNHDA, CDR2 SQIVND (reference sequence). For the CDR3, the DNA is TGTGCCAGTAGTATGACAGGGGCGAGAGATACGCAGTATTTT. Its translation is CASSMTGARDTQYF.

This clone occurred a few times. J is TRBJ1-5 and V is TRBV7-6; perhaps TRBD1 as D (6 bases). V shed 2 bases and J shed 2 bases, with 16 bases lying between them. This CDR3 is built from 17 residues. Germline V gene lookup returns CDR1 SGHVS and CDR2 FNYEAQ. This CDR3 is CASSLTGQGSRNQPQHF. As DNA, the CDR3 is TGTGCCAGCAGCTTAACCGGGCAGGGGAGTCGCAATCAGCCCCAGCATTTT.

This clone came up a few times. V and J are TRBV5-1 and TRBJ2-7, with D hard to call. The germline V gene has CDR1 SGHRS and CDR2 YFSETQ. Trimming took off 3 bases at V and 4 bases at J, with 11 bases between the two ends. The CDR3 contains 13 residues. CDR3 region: CASSSLDGYEQYF. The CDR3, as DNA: TGCGCCAGCAGCTCCCTGGACGGGTACGAGCAGTACTTC.

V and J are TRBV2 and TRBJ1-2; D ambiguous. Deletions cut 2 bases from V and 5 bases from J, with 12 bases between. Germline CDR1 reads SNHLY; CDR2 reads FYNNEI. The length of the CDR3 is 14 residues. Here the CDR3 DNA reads TGTGCCAGCAGTGAAAAGTTTTGGACGTATGGCTACACCTTC. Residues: CASSEKFWTYGYTF. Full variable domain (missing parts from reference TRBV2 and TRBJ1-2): EPEVTQTPSHQVTQMGQEVILRCVPISNHLYFYWYRQILGQKVEFLVSFYNNEISEKSEIFDDQFSVERPDGSNFTLKIRSTKLEDSAMYFCASSEKFWTYGYTFGSGTRLTVV.

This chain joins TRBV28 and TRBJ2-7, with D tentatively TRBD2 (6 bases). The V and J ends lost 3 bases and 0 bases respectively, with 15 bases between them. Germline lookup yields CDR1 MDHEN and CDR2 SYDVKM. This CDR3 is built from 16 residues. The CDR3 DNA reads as TGTGCCAGCAGTTTGGTAGTACTAGCTCCCTCCTACGAGCAGTACTTC. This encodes CASSLVVLAPSYEQYF.